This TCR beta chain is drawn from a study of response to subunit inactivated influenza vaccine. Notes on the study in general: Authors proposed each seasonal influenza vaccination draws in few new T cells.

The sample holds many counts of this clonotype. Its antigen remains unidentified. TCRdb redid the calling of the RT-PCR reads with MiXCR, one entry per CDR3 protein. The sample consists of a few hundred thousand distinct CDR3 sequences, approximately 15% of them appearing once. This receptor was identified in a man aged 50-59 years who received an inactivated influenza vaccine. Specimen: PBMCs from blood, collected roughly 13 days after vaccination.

The CDR3: CASSLYSTTEAFF. The CDR3 DNA is TGCGCCAGCAGCTTGTACAGTACCACTGAAGCTTTCTTT. The genes are TRBV5-1 and TRBJ1-1, with no clear D. The germline gives CDR1 SGHRS, CDR2 YFSETQ. The CDR3 is made up of 13 amino acids. The ends were cut back, 1 base at V and 4 bases at J, with 8 bases in the middle.